Sequencing of this T cell receptor beta chain was carried out in a study of blood T cell repertoires in COVID-19. Trimming left V 3 bases short and J 0 bases short, with 12 bases between. Per germline, CDR1 DFQATT and CDR2 SNEGSKA (reference sequence). The CDR3 has 16 amino acids. Assay used: immunoSEQ multiplex PCR; TCRdb lists only in-frame clones, some missing. This repertoire shows around 260,000 clones, 75% to 90% found once; its top ten account for under 0.95%. The material sequenced was peripheral blood. The chain carries TRBV20-1 and TRBJ2-6, with a possible D match to TRBD2 (6 bases). The sequence derives from a man aged 25 to 45 with acute or convalescent COVID-19. The CDR3 sequence is CSASGTWGSGANVLTF. Here the CDR3 DNA reads TGCAGTGCTAGTGGGACTTGGGGCTCTGGGGCCAACGTCCTGACTTTC.